A single sample gave rise to the 20 T cell receptor beta chains below, sequenced in a study of shared clonotypes between healthy human individuals. TCRdb keeps only in-frame clones here, not all; method: immunoSEQ multiplex PCR. The sample contains about 490,000 clones, around 73% of which appear only once. The specimen was PBMCs. Receptors were obtained from a woman aged 40-49 years in good health. Some clones in this sample may be carry-over from other donors' samples.

This sequence joins TRBV7-2 and TRBJ2-5; D gene uncertain. The J call may be mistaken, given a closer DNA end match to TRBJ2-7. CDR1 SGHTA and CDR2 FQGNSA come from the germline V gene. CDR3 length equals 15 residues. The CDR3 bases are TGTGCCAGCAGCCTAGGATATGCGCCTTCCTACGAGCAGTACTTC. Its protein product is CASSLGYAPSYEQYF.

The chain carries TRBV2 and TRBJ2-7; 7 nucleotides line up with TRBD2. Trimming cost V 2 bases and J 1 base; bases outside gene matches: 11. Per the germline V gene, CDR1 is SNHLY and CDR2 is FYNNEI. The CDR3 is made up of 17 amino acids. The CDR3 region has the DNA TGTGCCAGCAGTGAATTGCCCGCGGGAGTCGGGTCCTACGAGCAGTACTTC. This sequence encodes CASSELPAGVGSYEQYF.

The chain couples TRBV7-9 to TRBJ2-1; TRBD2 matches 9 bases. Germline V lookup: CDR1 SEHNR, CDR2 FQNEAQ (reference sequence). The CDR3 extends over 16 amino acids. The V and J ends lost 5 bases and 6 bases, in that order; junction bases with no gene match: 11. The DNA of the CDR3 is TGTGCCAGCAGCACGGGTAGGGTAGCGGGAGTCAATGAGCAGTTCTTC. It encodes CASSTGRVAGVNEQFF. Complete variable domain (other parts from reference TRBV7-9 and TRBJ2-1): DTGVSQNPRHKITKRGQNVTFRCDPISEHNRLYWYRQTLGQGPEFLTYFQNEAQLEKSRLLSDRFSAERPKGSFSTLEIQRTEQGDSAMYLCASSTGRVAGVNEQFFGPGTRLTVL.

The V and J genes are TRBV27 and TRBJ2-7; no clear D gene. Trimming removed 1 base from V and 1 base from J, with 14 bases in between. This CDR3 is built from 16 residues. Germline V gene data show CDR1 as MNHEY and CDR2 as SMNVEV (reference sequence). This CDR3 is CASSLFTPTSSYEQYF. The CDR3 DNA is TGTGCCAGCAGTTTATTTACCCCGACTTCATCCTACGAGCAGTACTTC.

The rearrangement uses TRBV30 and TRBJ2-5; D uncertain. This CDR3 is built from 12 residues. Deletions cut 2 bases from V and 6 bases from J, with 10 bases between. Germline CDR1 GTSNPN, CDR2 SVGIG (reference sequence). CDR3 bases: TGTGCCTGGAGTTCCCCGTCGAAGACCCAGTACTTC. As protein: CAWSSPSKTQYF.

The chain uses TRBV7-8 and TRBJ1-6; 7 bases line up with TRBD1. Trimming removed 4 bases from V and 7 bases from J; junction bases left unmatched: 4. Germline CDR1 reads SGHVS; CDR2 reads FQNEAQ. This CDR3 spans 14 amino acids. The CDR3 DNA reads as TGTGCCAGCAGCTCCTTGACAGGGAATTCACCCCTCCACTTT. Amino acids: CASSSLTGNSPLHF.

The genes are TRBV15 and TRBJ1-6; D possibly corresponds to TRBD1 (5 bases). The V end was cut by 0 bases, the J end by 0 bases, with 12 bases between. Per germline, CDR1 LNHNV and CDR2 YYDKDF (reference sequence). CDR3 length equals 18 residues. In DNA, the CDR3 is TGTGCCACCAGCAGAGATCGGGCAGGGAGCTCCTATAATTCACCCCTCCACTTT. This gives the protein CATSRDRAGSSYNSPLHF.

This clone was seen a few times. The chain joins TRBV7-8 to TRBJ2-3, with 13 bases matching TRBD2. CDR3 length: 17 residues. With V trimmed by 7 bases and J by 4 bases, 11 bases remained unmatched. Per the germline V gene, CDR1 is SGHVS and CDR2 is FQNEAQ. CDR3 region: CASKRTSGSDHSDTQYF. The CDR3 DNA follows: TGTGCCAGCAAACGGACTAGCGGGAGCGATCACTCAGATACGCAGTATTTT.

This chain connects TRBV2 to TRBJ2-6, with D possibly being TRBD1 or TRBD2 (5 bases each). Trimming removed 4 bases from V and 8 bases from J, with 9 bases in between. The germline CDR1 and CDR2 sequences are SNHLY and FYNNEI. The CDR3 totals 13 residues. This CDR3 is CASSVGTPNVLTF. CDR3 sequence (DNA): TGTGCCAGCAGTGTGGGGACCCCCAACGTCCTGACTTTC.

The chain carries TRBV18 and TRBJ1-1; D uncertain. CDR1 and CDR2 from the germline V gene are KGHSH and LQKENI. Deletions cut 3 bases from V and 5 bases from J, with 10 bases between. The CDR3 spans 13 residues. DNA for the CDR3: TGTGCCAGCTCACCGGCCCAGAGTACTGAAGCTTTCTTT. Translation gives CASSPAQSTEAFF. Combining the CDR3 with reference TRBV18 and TRBJ1-1 gives the whole variable domain NAGVMQNPRHLVRRRGQEARLRCSPMKGHSHVYWYRQLPEEGLKFMVYLQKENIIDESGMPKERFSAEFPKEGPSILRIQQVVRGDSAAYFCASSPAQSTEAFFGQGTRLTVV.

The CDR3, as DNA: TGTGCCAGCAGCTTTCGGACGGGAAACTATGGCTACACCTTC. It encodes CASSFRTGNYGYTF. The genes are TRBV9 and TRBJ1-2; D remains unclear. Germline-derived CDR1 and CDR2 are SGDLS and YYNGEE. The CDR3 extends over 14 amino acids. The V gene lost 4 bases and the J gene lost 2 bases, with 12 bases spanning the gap. The full variable domain, in which reference TRBV9 and TRBJ1-2 provide the parts outside the CDR3, is DSGVTQTPKHLITATGQRVTLRCSPRSGDLSVYWYQQSLDQGLQFLIQYYNGEERAKGNILERFSAQQFPDLHSELNLSSLELGDSALYFCASSFRTGNYGYTFGSGTRLTVV.

This chain connects TRBV4-3 to TRBJ1-4, with D perhaps TRBD1 (5 bases). With 3 bases removed from V and 0 bases from J, the gap between germline ends came to 14 bases. CDR1 is LGHNA and CDR2 is YSLEER in the germline V gene. This CDR3 has 17 residues. DNA for the CDR3: TGCGCCAGCAGCCACCACGGGGCAGGATCAACTAATGAAAAACTGTTTTTT. Translation: CASSHHGAGSTNEKLFF.

The V call is TRBV5-1, the J call TRBJ2-1, with 7 bases identical to TRBD2. The CDR3 sequence is 14 residues long. CDR1 is SGHRS and CDR2 is YFSETQ in the germline V gene. After removal of 0 bases from V and 8 bases from J, the junction contained 5 bases not matched to a gene. CDR3 bases: TGCGCCAGCAGCTTGGTGTCTAGCGGCGATGAGCAGTTCTTC. It codes for CASSLVSSGDEQFF.

The CDR3 here is CATSRDLRQGDTEAFF. The CDR3 nucleotides read TGTGCCACCAGCAGAGATCTGAGGCAGGGGGACACTGAAGCTTTCTTT. The gene calls are TRBV15 and TRBJ1-1; 7 positions agree with TRBD1. The trim removed 0 bases at V and 3 bases at J, leaving 7 bases unmatched. The CDR3 is 16 residues long. Germline V lookup: CDR1 LNHNV, CDR2 YYDKDF (reference sequence).

This clone was detected only a few times. This chain links TRBV27 with TRBJ1-6; D is uncertain. Per the germline V gene, CDR1 is MNHEY and CDR2 is SMNVEV (reference sequence). V shed 2 bases and J shed 5 bases, with 10 bases lying between them. The CDR3 length is 15 residues. The CDR3 DNA follows: TGTGCCAGCAGTTTAGTGCGGCTCCATAATTCACCCCTCCACTTT. This gives the protein CASSLVRLHNSPLHF.

The V and J genes are TRBV5-1 and TRBJ2-1, with TRBD2 matching 14 bases. V dropped 0 bases and J dropped 12; count of bases not matched to a gene: 11. Germline CDR1 reads SGHRS; CDR2 reads YFSETQ. This CDR3 is 17 amino acids long. The CDR3 nucleotides read TGCGCCAGCAGCTTGGTTGGGACTAGCGGGAGTAGGGTCGTGCAGTTCTTC. This encodes CASSLVGTSGSRVVQFF. Full variable domain (remainder filled in from reference TRBV5-1 and TRBJ2-1): KAGVTQTPRYLIKTRGQQVTLSCSPISGHRSVSWYQQTPGQGLQFLFEYFSETQRNKGNFPGRFSGRQFSNSRSEMNVSTLELGDSALYLCASSLVGTSGSRVVQFFGPGTRLTVL.

On this clone: An end of the junction differs from the germline gene, which may be a read error. The chain couples TRBV7-7 to TRBJ2-2, with D unclear. This CDR3 has 14 residues. The germline V gene encodes CDR1 SSHAT and CDR2 FNYEAQ (reference sequence). The CDR3 region is CASSFSVNTGELFF. CDR3 DNA sequence: TGTGCTAGCAGCTTCTCAGTTAACACCGGGGAGCTGTTTTTT.

V is TRBV7-6 and J is TRBJ2-1; TRBD2 agrees at 8 bases. The CDR3 sequence is 13 residues long. Germline values: CDR1 SGHVS, CDR2 FNYEAQ. V shed 4 bases and J 7 bases; nucleotides not matched to a gene: 3. The CDR3 coding sequence is TGTGCCAGCAGCTCCGGACTAGCTAATGAGCAGTTCTTC. Protein sequence: CASSSGLANEQFF.

CDR3 residues: CASSPVGRRGHSEAFF. The CDR3 DNA is TGTGCCAGCAGCCCCGTAGGGAGGAGGGGACATAGTGAAGCTTTCTTT. The V gene is TRBV9, the J gene TRBJ1-1, with D perhaps TRBD1 (6 bases). With 4 bases removed from V and 7 bases from J, the gap between germline ends came to 23 bases. This CDR3 region has 16 residues. Looked up from germline, CDR1 is SGDLS and CDR2 is YYNGEE.

The chain recombines TRBV9 with TRBJ1-4, with D tentatively TRBD1 (6 bases). V lost 0 bases and J lost 6, with 9 bases in between. Germline-derived CDR1 and CDR2 are SGDLS and YYNGEE. This CDR3 comprises 14 residues. Written as DNA, the CDR3 is TGTGCCAGCAGCGTAGGCTGGGGGCATGAAAAACTGTTTTTT. This codes for CASSVGWGHEKLFF.